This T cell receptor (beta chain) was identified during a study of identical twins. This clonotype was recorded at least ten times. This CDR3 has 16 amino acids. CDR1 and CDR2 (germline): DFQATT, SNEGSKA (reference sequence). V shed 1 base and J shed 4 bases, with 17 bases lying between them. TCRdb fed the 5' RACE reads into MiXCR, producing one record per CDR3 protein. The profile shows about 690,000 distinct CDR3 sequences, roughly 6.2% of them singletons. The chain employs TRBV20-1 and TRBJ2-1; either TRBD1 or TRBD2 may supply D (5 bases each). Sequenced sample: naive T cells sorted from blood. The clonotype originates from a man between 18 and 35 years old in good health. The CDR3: CSARVIGGDAYNEQFF. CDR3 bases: TGCAGTGCTAGAGTGATTGGGGGAGACGCTTACAATGAGCAGTTCTTC.